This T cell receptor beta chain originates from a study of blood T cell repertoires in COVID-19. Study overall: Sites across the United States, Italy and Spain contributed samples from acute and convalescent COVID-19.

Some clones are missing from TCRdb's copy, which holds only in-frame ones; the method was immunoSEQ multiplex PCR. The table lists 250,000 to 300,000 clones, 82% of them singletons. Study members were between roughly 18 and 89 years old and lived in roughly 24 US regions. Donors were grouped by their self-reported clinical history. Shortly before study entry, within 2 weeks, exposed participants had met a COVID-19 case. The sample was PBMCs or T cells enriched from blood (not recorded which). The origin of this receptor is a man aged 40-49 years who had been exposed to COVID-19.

CDR3 DNA: TGTGCCACCAGCAGTAACAGCCCCGAAGCTTTCTTT. Its translation is CATSSNSPEAFF. The chain uses TRBV15 and TRBJ1-1; no clear D gene. Between the trimmed V and J ends, which lost 3 bases and 8 bases, there was a span of 10 bases. The germline gives CDR1 LNHNV, CDR2 YYDKDF (reference sequence). The CDR3 length is 12 residues. Supplemented by reference TRBV15 and TRBJ1-1, the full variable domain reads DAMVIQNPRYQVTQFGKPVTLSCSQTLNHNVMYWYQQKSSQAPKLLFHYYDKDFNNEADTPDNFQSRRPNTSFCFLDIRSPGLGDTAMYLCATSSNSPEAFFGQGTRLTVV.